A single T cell receptor beta chain is shown here with its context. This receptor's antigen is unknown. The CDR3, from cysteine to phenylalanine, totals 15 residues. Only the CDR3 region is kept as DNA, spanning 45 bases read in frame from base 1. From the germline V gene, CDR1 is KGHSH and CDR2 is LQKENI. V gives up 4 bases and J gives up 0 bases, and the segment between their germline ends measures 13 bases. This record comes from a study of cytomegalovirus exposure and HLA in healthy donors (dated by TCRdb to about 2017). Study-wide context: According to an earlier analysis of a few hundred of the donors, some 180 million T cells yielded 100 million or so unique TCR beta sequences and 250 to 350 Gb of sequence data. High-throughput TCR immunosequencing, statistical association of individual TCRs with disease status, and machine learning were combined to predict cytomegalovirus infection status. Rather than drawing on any new phenotypic data, the later analysis identified candidate immune exposures from TCR beta sequences and the way those sequences occurred across donors. The aim of the study was to test whether cataloging public T cell receptors could identify signatures of past pathogen exposure. On average, around 200,000 unique TCR beta nucleotide sequences were sequenced per donor among roughly 430 genotyped donors of the cohort, with about 19% of those sequences being non-productive. Donor age, sex, ethnicity and CMV serostatus were collected together with the repertoire data. An early release that covered roughly 600 HLA-typed donors contained about 300 gigabases of sequencing data and 75 million to 100 million unique TCR sequences. Every repertoire in the discovery cohort had been generated on one and the same sequencing platform. The T cell repertoires of 700 or so subjects were profiled by immunosequencing and related to cytomegalovirus serostatus. The number of typed donors differed by locus: about 629-630 for A, B, C, DRB1 and DQB1; approximately 520 for DQA1; approximately 600 for DPA1; and roughly 470 for DPB1. A later genetic analysis took genome-wide SNP genotypes for about 55% of the 666 donors and used that subset as a discovery cohort. The genetic ancestry cluster associated with self-reported Caucasian donors included 80% to 90% of the roughly 400 genotyped donors. Because of strong linkage in the cohort, roughly five DR-DQ haplotypes were treated as single units for association and clustering. To decide whether each TCR beta V gene segment behaved as functional or pseudogenic, an earlier analysis of 587 of the donors relied on high-throughput TCR beta sequencing. Class I and class II HLA loci were covered by the typing at four-digit resolution. In addition to the first cohort of approximately 650 subjects, a separate validation cohort of 100 to 150 different subjects was used. In a later analysis, previously published TCR beta repertoires from 670 or so donors were re-analyzed and high-resolution HLA genotyping was added so that TCR occurrence patterns could be studied.

The cohort was made up of approximately 670 healthy bone marrow donors. At the time of sampling, all cohort members were nominally healthy, though unrecorded immune exposures were likely present. The donor was CMV seronegative and belonged to the group of 352 seronegative cohort members. A peripheral blood sample was provided by each donor, and peripheral blood mononuclear cells were used for TCR beta sequencing. Genomic DNA extraction from the blood cell samples was performed with the Qiagen DNeasy Blood Extraction Kit. Library prep was done by the immunoSEQ multiplex PCR assay. For the multiplex PCR, a mixture combining 60 forward primers for TCR Vbeta segments and 13 reverse primers for TCR Jbeta segments was used. A multiplex PCR assay on genomic DNA amplified the CDR3 region of rearranged TCR beta genes. The amplified TCR beta libraries were sequenced on the Illumina HiSeq System as 87-base-pair reads. Per the source publication's procedure: In a later analysis, about 80 million unique TCR beta chains were counted across the 650 to 700 repertoires, and roughly 11 million of these chains were shared by at least two donors. Raw reads were error-corrected and collapsed into unique sequences with a nearest-neighbor algorithm that merged closely related sequences to remove PCR and sequencing errors. V, D and J gene segments were assigned by aligning CDR3 sequences to IMGT reference sequences. For a sequence to be retained, a match of at least six nucleotides was required to both a V gene segment and a J gene segment. Rearrangements were classified as productive when the CDR3 lacked stop codons and remained in frame with V and J, and all other rearrangements were classified as non-productive. CDR3 was defined according to IMGT convention as the region running from the second conserved V-encoded cysteine to the conserved J-encoded phenylalanine. The earlier analysis of a few hundred of the donors excluded sequences that lacked an unambiguous match to a single V gene segment. An earlier analysis of several hundred of the donors called V segments functional above 56.7% productive rearrangements and segregating when the between-donor standard deviation exceeded 5%. A statistical classification framework was developed to diagnose cytomegalovirus status using the catalog of TCR beta chain sequences. In a later analysis, TCR nucleotide sequences were compared against IMGT/GENE-DB human TR gene sequences so that V and J genes could be assigned. Using the TCRdist pipeline, a later analysis assigned CDR3 sequences along with most-parsimonious VDJ recombination scenarios. In a later analysis, every TCR beta chain was defined by the combination of its CDR3 amino acid sequence and its V-gene family, and reads without a unique V-gene family were dropped. In a later analysis, fewer than 650 highly shared, low-generation-probability nucleotide sequences were removed to address suspected cross-contamination and a sequencing artifact. In a later analysis, a clonal expansion index was calculated for each public chain from normalized within-repertoire ranks of inferred template counts. In a later analysis, generation probabilities were computed with a VDJ recombination model fitted to out-of-frame rearrangements, and the resulting probabilities were checked against IGoR. Hypergeometric tests were used in a later analysis to score TCR-TCR, TCR-HLA and TCR-CMV co-occurrence, with a repertoire-size bias correction applied to the TCR pairs. False discovery rates were estimated in a later analysis by permuting HLA or CMV assignments 20 times. In a later analysis, co-occurring TCRs were grouped using DBSCAN, and TCRdist sequence similarity was added for clustering within HLA-allele-positive subsets. Repertoires with fewer than 30,000 or more than 120,000 public chains were left out of co-occurrence clustering, as were four to six repertoires with anomalous nucleotide sharing. This immuneACCESS table, as held by TCRdb, lists in-frame sequences with V and J called but not all clones. Of the missing ones, under half trace to an unresolved V gene in checked studies; the others have no known cause. For V, J and clone size, that table is used; D and trimming come from the DNA. This sample's table carries roughly 40,000 clones. Just under 4% of the sample is in the top ten clones.

The research as a whole found: A total of fewer than 200 TCR beta chains were listed by the study as associated with cytomegalovirus. According to a later genetic analysis, donors in an Asian-associated ancestry cluster had fewer N-insertions in productive TCRs than the approximately 690-donor mean. Cytomegalovirus status was reported to be diagnosed by the classifier with high specificity and sensitivity in both the original and validation cohorts. A further reported finding was that TCR beta sequences accurately predicted the HLA-A and HLA-B alleles for most subjects in the first cohort. Because HLA typing was unavailable for some donors at each locus, only the typed subset was used in association tests. A few of the identified cytomegalovirus-associated TCR beta chains were confirmed in vitro to be specific for cytomegalovirus antigens. Correlated functional status among segregating V segments might be attributable to linkage disequilibrium, but an unknown experimental factor could not be ruled out. A cluster of highly shared sequence variants was judged likely to represent a technical artifact of the sequencing pipeline. Most TCR sequences were seen in very few donors, while some public TCRs were found in many individuals. It was suggested by the authors that the approach could potentially be generalized to other disease states and immunological phenotypes. The 87-base-pair reads could not distinguish some IMGT-functional V segments, including TRBV6-2 and TRBV6-3, so those segments were excluded. The only immune exposure information available for the cohort was CMV serostatus. In a later analysis, HLA-associated TCR beta chains were found to be more clonally expanded and to have lower generation probabilities than equally common non-associated chains. A later analysis associated approximately 17,000 TCR beta sequences with specific HLA alleles at a false discovery rate of 0.05. Because counts were too low, about 15 rarely observed V segments, including chromosome 9 orphons, were left out of the earlier analysis of several hundred of the donors. An earlier analysis of approximately 530 of the donors showed that most TCR beta V segments appeared in productive rearrangements either about 90% or about 30% of the time, which broadly matched IMGT annotations. According to a later analysis, most CMV-associated TCR beta chains appeared to be HLA-restricted, and the HLA associations seemed to be driven largely by CMV exposure. A later analysis reported that several top co-occurrence clusters appeared linked to parvovirus B19, influenza, CMV and Epstein-Barr virus. Assigning TCR associations to individual alleles was difficult when HLA alleles, especially DR and DQ, strongly co-occurred. Presence/absence analyses assumed roughly uniform sequencing depth across donors, an assumption that may not hold. According to a later analysis, TCR association rates differed among HLA loci, with DRB1 alleles showing the most associated TCRs and HLA-C alleles showing the fewest. In a later genetic analysis, a missense DCLRE1C variant was associated with V-gene and J-gene trimming of TCR beta chains, and the association was replicated in an independent cohort. This cohort had only TCR beta chains sequenced, and the lack of alpha or paired-chain data limited which features could be detected.

Material: PBMCs. The chain joins TRBV18 to TRBJ2-7, and perhaps TRBD1 as D gene, on 6 matching bases. This clonotype was obtained from a male donor in good health and CMV-seronegative. The DNA is as follows: TGTGCCAGCTCACAGAACAGGGAGAGCTCCTACGAGCAGTACTTC. The encoded protein is CASSQNRESSYEQYF.